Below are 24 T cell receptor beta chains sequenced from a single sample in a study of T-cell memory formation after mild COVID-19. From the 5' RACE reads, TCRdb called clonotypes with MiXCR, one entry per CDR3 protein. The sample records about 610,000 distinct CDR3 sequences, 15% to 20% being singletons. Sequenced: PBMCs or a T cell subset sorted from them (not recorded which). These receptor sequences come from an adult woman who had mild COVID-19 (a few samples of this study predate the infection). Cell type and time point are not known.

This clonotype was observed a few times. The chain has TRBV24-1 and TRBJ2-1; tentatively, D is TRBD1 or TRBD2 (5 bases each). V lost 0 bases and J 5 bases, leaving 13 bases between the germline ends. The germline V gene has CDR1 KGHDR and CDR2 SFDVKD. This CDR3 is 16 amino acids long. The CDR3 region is CATSDLRFGGNNEQFF. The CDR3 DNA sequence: TGTGCCACCAGTGATTTGCGGTTTGGGGGAAACAATGAGCAGTTCTTC.

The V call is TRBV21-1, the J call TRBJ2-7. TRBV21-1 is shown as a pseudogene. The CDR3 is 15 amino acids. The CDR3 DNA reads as TGTGCCAGCAGCAAATCTGGACGGATCTCCTACGAGCAGTACTTC. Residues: CASSKSGRISYEQYF.

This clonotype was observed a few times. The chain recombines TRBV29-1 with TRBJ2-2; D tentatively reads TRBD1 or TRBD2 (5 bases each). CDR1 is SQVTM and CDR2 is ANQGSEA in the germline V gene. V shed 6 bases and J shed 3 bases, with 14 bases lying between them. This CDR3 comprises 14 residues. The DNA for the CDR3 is TGCAGCGTCCTTTCCGGGACCTACACCGGGGAGCTGTTTTTT. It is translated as CSVLSGTYTGELFF.

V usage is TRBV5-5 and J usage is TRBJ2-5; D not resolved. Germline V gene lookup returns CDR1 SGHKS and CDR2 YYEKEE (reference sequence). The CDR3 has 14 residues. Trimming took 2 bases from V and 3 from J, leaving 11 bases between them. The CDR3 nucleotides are TGTGCCAGCAGCTTCGGGCGGATTGAAGAGACCCAGTACTTC. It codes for CASSFGRIEETQYF.

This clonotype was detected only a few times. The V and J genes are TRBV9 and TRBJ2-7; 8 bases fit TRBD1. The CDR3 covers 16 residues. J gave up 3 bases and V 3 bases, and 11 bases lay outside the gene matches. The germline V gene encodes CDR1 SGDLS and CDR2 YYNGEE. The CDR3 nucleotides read TGTGCCAGCAGCGAATCCTCAGGGGGCACGGACTACGAGCAGTACTTC. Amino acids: CASSESSGGTDYEQYF.

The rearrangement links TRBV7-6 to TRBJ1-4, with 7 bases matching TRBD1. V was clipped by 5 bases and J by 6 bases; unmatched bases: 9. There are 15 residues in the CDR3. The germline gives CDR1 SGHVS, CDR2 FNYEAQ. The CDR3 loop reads CASSPRQGGHEKLFF. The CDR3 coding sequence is TGTGCCAGCAGCCCCCGACAGGGAGGGCATGAAAAACTGTTTTTT. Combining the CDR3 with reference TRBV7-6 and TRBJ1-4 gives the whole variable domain GAGVSQSPRYKVTKRGQDVALRCDPISGHVSLYWYRQALGQGPEFLTYFNYEAQQDKSGLPNDRFSAERPEGSISTLTIQRTEQRDSAMYRCASSPRQGGHEKLFFGSGTQLSVL.

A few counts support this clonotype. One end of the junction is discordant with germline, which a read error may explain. In DNA, the CDR3 is TGTGCTAGCAGCTCGGGGACTAGCGGGAGCTGGAATGAGCAGTTCTTC. It is translated as CASSSGTSGSWNEQFF. The rearrangement joins TRBV7-7 to TRBJ2-1; 14 positions match TRBD2. The CDR3 length is 16 residues. Looked up from germline, CDR1 is SSHAT and CDR2 is FNYEAQ (reference sequence).

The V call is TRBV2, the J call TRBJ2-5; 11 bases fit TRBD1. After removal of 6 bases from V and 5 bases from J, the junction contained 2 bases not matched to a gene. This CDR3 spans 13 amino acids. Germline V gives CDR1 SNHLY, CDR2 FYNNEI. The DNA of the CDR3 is TGTGCCAGCAGAGGGACAGGGGGGGAGACCCAGTACTTC. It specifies CASRGTGGETQYF. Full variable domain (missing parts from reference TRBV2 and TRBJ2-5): EPEVTQTPSHQVTQMGQEVILRCVPISNHLYFYWYRQILGQKVEFLVSFYNNEISEKSEIFDDQFSVERPDGSNFTLKIRSTKLEDSAMYFCASRGTGGETQYFGPGTRLLVL.

Here the CDR3 reads CASSQERGANVLTF. CDR3 in DNA: TGCGCCAGCAGCCAAGAGCGTGGGGCCAACGTCCTGACTTTC. V and J are TRBV4-1 and TRBJ2-6; D is undetermined. Trimming took off 0 bases at V and 3 bases at J, with 3 bases between the two ends. The germline CDR1 and CDR2 sequences are MGHRA and YSYEKL. This CDR3 is 14 amino acids long.

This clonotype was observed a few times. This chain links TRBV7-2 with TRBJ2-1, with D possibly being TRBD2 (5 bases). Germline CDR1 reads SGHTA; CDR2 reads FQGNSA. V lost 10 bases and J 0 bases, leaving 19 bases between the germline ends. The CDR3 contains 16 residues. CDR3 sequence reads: CATSVGAPSSYNEQFF. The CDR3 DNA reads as TGTGCCACCTCAGTGGGAGCCCCGAGCTCCTACAATGAGCAGTTCTTC. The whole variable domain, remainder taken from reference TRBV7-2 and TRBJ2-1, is GAGVSQSPSNKVTEKGKDVELRCDPISGHTALYWYRQSLGQGLEFLIYFQGNSAPDKSGLPSDRFSAERTGGSVSTLTIQRTQQEDSAVYLCATSVGAPSSYNEQFFGPGTRLTVL.

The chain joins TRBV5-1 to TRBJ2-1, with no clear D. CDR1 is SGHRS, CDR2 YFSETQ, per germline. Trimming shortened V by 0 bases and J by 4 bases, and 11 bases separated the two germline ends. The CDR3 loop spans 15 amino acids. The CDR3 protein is CASSLAVVSYNEQFF. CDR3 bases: TGCGCCAGCAGCTTGGCCGTTGTCAGTTACAATGAGCAGTTCTTC.

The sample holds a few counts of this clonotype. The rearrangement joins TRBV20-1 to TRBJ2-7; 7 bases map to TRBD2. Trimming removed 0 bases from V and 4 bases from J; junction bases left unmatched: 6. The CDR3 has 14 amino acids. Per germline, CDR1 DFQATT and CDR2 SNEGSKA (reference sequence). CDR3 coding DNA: TGCAGTGCTAGAGATCCTAGCGGACGATACGAGCAGTACTTC. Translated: CSARDPSGRYEQYF.

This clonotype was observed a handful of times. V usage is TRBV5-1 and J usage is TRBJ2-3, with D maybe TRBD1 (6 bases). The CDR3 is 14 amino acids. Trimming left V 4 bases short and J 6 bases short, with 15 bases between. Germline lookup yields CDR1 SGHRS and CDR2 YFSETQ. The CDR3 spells CASSEVRGEDTQYF. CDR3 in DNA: TGCGCCAGCAGCGAAGTCAGGGGAGAGGATACGCAGTATTTT.

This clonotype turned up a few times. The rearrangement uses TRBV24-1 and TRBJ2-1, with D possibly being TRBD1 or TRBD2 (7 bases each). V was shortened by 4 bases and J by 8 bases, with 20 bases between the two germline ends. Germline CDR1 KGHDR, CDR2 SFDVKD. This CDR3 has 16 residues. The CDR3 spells CATSEPTGRGVYEQFF. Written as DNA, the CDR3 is TGTGCCACCAGTGAACCGACAGGGAGGGGAGTCTATGAGCAGTTCTTC.

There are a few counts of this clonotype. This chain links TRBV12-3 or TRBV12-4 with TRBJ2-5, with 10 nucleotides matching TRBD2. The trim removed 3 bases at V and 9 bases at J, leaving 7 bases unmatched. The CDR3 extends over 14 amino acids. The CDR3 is CASSFTSGVQAQYF. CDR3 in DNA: TGTGCCAGCAGTTTCACTAGCGGGGTCCAGGCCCAGTACTTC.

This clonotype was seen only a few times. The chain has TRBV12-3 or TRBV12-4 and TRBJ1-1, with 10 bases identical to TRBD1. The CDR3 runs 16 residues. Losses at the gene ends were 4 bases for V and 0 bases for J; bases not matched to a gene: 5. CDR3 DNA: TGTGCCAGCAGTTCAGGGACAGGGGTGATGAACACTGAAGCTTTCTTT. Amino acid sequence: CASSSGTGVMNTEAFF.

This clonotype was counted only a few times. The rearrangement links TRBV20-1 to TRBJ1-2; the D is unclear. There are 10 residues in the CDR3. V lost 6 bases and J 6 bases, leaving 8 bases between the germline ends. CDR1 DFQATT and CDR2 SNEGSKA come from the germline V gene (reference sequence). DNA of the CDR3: TGCAGTGCCAGTGGTCATGGCTACACCTTC. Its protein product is CSASGHGYTF.

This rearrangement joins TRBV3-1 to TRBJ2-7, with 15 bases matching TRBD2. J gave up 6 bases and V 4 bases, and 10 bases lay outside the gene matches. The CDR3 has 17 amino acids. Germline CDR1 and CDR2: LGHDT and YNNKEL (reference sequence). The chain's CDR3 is CASSRRTSGRAFPEQYF. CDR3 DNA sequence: TGTGCCAGCAGCCGCCGGACTAGCGGGAGGGCCTTTCCCGAGCAGTACTTC.

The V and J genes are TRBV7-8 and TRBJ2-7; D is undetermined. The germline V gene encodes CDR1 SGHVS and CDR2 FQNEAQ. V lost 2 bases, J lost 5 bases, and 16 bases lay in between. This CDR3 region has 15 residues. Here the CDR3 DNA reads TGTGCCAGCAGCTTAAGGTCAGGTGCCCACCACGAGCAGTACTTC. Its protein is CASSLRSGAHHEQYF.

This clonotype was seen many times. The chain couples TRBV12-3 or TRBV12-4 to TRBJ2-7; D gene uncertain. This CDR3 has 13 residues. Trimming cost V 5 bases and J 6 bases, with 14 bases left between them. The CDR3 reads CASSTTSWREQYF. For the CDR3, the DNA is TGTGCCAGCAGTACGACGAGTTGGCGCGAGCAGTACTTC.

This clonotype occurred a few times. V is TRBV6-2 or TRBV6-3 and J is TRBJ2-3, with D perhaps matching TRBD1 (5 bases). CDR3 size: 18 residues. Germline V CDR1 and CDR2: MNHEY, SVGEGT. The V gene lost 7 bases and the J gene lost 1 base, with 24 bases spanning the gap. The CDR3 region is CASTIGRGAMFGTDTQYF. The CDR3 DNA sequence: TGTGCCAGCACCATAGGAAGGGGCGCGATGTTCGGCACAGATACGCAGTATTTT.

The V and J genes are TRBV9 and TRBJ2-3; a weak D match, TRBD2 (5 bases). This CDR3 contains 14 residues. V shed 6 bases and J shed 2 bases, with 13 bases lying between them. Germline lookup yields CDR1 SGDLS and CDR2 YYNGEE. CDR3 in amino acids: CASTEVGVTDTQYF. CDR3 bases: TGTGCCAGCACCGAAGTCGGGGTCACAGATACGCAGTATTTT.

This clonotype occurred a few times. This CDR3 reads CASSWGAGSLDTQYF. The CDR3 DNA sequence: TGTGCCAGCAGTTGGGGGGCAGGCTCCCTAGATACGCAGTATTTT. The chain is built from TRBV6-5 and TRBJ2-3; D tentatively reads TRBD1 or TRBD2 (6 bases each). Germline CDR1 MNHEY, CDR2 SVGAGI. This CDR3 spans 15 amino acids. The ends were cut back, 4 bases at V and 5 bases at J, with 16 bases in the middle.

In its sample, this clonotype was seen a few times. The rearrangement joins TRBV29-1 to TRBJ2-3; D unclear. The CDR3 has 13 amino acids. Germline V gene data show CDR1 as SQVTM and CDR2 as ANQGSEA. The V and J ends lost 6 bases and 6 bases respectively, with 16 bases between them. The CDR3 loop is CSVTEPRPDTQYF. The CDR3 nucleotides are TGCAGCGTGACGGAACCACGCCCCGATACGCAGTATTTT.